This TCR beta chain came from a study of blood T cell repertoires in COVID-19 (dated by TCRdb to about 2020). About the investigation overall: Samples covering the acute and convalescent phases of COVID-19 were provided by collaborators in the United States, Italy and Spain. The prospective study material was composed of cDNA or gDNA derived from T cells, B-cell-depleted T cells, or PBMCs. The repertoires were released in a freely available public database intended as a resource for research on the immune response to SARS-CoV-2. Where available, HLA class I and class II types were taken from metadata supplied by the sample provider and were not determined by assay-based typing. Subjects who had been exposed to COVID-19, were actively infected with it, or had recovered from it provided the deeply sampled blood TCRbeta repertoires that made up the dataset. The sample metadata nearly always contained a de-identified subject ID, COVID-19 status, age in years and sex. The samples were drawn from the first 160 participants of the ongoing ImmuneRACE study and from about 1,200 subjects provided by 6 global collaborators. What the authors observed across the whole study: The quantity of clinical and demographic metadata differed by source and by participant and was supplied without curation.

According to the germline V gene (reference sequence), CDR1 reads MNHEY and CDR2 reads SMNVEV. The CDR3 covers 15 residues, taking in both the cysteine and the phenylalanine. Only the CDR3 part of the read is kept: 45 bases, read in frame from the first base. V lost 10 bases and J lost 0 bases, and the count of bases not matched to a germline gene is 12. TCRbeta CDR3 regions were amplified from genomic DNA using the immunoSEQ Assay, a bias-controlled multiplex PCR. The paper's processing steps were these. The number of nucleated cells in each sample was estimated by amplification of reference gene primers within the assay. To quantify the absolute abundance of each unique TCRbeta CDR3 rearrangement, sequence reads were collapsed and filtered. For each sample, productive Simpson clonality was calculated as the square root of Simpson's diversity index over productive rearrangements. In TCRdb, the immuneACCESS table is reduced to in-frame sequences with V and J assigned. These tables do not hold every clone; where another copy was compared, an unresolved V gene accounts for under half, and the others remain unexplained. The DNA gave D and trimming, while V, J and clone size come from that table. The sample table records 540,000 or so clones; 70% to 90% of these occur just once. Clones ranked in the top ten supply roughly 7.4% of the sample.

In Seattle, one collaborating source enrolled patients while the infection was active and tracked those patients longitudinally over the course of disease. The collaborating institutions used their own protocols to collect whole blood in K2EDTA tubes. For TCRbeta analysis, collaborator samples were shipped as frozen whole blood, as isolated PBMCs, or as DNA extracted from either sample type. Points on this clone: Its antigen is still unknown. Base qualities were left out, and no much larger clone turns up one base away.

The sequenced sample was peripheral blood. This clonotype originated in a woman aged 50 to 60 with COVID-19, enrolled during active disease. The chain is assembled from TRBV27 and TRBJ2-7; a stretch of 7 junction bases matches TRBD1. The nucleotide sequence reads TGTGCCACCCGTCTAAATTGGGACAGCTCCTACGAGCAGTACTTC. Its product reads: CATRLNWDSSYEQYF.